This T cell receptor (beta chain) came from a study of blood T cell repertoires in COVID-19. Profiling relied on immunoSEQ multiplex PCR, and the TCRdb table lists in-frame clones only, not all of them. The data show 250,000 to 300,000 clones, around nine tenths seen once. Sequences were obtained from PBMCs or T cells enriched from blood (not recorded which). This clonotype was sampled from a woman aged 55-69 years in a cohort exposed to, infected with or recovered from COVID-19 (not recorded which).

Written as DNA, the CDR3 is TGTGCCAGCTCGCGGGACAGGGCTAACACAGATACGCAGTATTTT. The encoded protein is CASSRDRANTDTQYF. The chain combines TRBV18 with TRBJ2-3, with TRBD1 matching over 9 bases. This CDR3 has 15 residues. CDR1 is KGHSH, CDR2 LQKENI, per germline. Germline trimming cut 6 bases from V and 2 bases from J; bases unmatched to any gene: 6.